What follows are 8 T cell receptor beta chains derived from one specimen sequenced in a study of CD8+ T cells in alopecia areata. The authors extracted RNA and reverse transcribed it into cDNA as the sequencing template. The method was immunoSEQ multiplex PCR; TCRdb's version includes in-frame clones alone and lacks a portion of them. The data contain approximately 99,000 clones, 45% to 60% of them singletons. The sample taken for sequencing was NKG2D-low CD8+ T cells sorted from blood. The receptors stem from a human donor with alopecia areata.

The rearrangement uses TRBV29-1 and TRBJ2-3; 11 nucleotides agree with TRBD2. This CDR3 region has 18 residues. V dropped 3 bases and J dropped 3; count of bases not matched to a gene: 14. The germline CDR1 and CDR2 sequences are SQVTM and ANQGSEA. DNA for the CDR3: TGCAGCGTTGAGATTGAGTTGTCACTAGCGGGAGTGACAGATACGCAGTATTTT. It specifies CSVEIELSLAGVTDTQYF.

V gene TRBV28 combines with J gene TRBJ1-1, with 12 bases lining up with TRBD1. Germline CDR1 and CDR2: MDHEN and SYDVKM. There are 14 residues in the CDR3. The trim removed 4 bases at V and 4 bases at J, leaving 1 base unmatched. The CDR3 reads CASSSGQGATEAFF. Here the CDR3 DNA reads TGTGCCAGCAGTTCGGGACAGGGGGCCACTGAAGCTTTCTTT.

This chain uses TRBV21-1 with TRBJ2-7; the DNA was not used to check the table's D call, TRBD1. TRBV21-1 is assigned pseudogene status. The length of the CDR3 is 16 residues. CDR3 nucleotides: TGTGCCAGCAGCAAAGAGGACAAAAACAGGGGCTACGAGCAGTACTTC. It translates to CASSKEDKNRGYEQYF.

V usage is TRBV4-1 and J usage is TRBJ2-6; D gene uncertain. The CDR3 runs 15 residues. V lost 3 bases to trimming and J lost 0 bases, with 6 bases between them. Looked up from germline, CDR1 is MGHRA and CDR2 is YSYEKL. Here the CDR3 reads CASSQSISGANVLTF. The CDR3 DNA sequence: TGCGCCAGCAGCCAGTCGATCTCTGGGGCCAACGTCCTGACTTTC.

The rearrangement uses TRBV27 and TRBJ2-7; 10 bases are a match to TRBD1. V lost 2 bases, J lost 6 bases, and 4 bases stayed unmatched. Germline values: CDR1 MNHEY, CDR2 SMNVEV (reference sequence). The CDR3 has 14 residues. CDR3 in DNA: TGTGCCAGCAGTTTAGCTGGACAGGGGGTCGAGCAGTACTTC. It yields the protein CASSLAGQGVEQYF.

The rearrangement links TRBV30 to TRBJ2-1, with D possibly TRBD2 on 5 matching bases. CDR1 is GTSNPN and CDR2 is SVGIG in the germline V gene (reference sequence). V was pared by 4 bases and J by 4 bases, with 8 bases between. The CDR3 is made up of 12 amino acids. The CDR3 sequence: CAWMRVYNEQFF. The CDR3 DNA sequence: TGTGCCTGGATGAGGGTGTACAATGAGCAGTTCTTC. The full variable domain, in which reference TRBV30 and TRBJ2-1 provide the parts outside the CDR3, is SQTIHQWPATLVQPVGSPLSLECTVEGTSNPNLYWYRQAAGRGLQLLFYSVGIGQISSEVPQNLSASRPQDRQFILSSKKLLLSDSGFYLCAWMRVYNEQFFGPGTRLTVL.

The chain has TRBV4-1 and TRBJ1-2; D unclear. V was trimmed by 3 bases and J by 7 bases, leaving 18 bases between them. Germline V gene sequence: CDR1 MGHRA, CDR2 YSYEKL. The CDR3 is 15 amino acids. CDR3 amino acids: CASSQSAQATPGYTF. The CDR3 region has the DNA TGCGCCAGCAGCCAGAGCGCTCAAGCGACTCCTGGCTACACCTTC.

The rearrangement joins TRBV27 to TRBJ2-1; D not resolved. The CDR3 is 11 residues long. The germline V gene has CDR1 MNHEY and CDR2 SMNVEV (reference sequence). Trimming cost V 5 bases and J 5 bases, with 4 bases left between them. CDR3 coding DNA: TGTGCCAGCAGTCAGAACAATGAGCAGTTCTTC. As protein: CASSQNNEQFF.